This T cell receptor beta chain stems from a study of spatial heterogeneity in lung cancer. General study points: Ubiquitous expanded tumor TCRs were seen in blood more at resection than at follow-up.

Time point specified: sample taken at primary tumor resection. Germline V gene data show CDR1 as MNHNS and CDR2 as SASEGT. The CDR3 length is 15 residues. Regarding this clonotype: Its antigen is unknown. A much bigger clone sits one base away, suggesting this may be a read error.

Carried by each TCR cDNA molecule was a unique molecular identifier. TCRdb re-derived calls from the 5' RACE reads in MiXCR, one entry per CDR3 protein. The sample shows 20,000 to 30,000 distinct CDR3 sequences, around 4.6% of them seen only once. V usage is TRBV6-1 and J usage is TRBJ2-7, with 7 positions matching TRBD2. The receptor's source is a male donor with early-stage non-small cell lung cancer. The sequences come from PBMCs, collected at surgery. The CDR3, as DNA: TGTGCCAGCAGTGAAGCGCGGGGGAGCTCCTGCGAGCAGTACTTC. Translation: CASSEARGSSCEQYF.